This T cell receptor (beta chain) was obtained from a study of identical twins. It was template switching that added a universal primer site, and there were unique molecular identifiers on the cDNA. MiXCR was run by TCRdb on the 5' RACE reads, yielding one entry per CDR3 protein. Of 1.5 million to 2 million distinct CDR3 sequences listed, less than 40% are singletons. Findings of the study overall: Cord blood beta clonotypes that were abundant carried fewer insertions, and memory repertoires showed no such trend. Conclusions were based on cross-sectional statistical analysis, without following the same donors. Potential partial confounding of zero-insertion analyses by invariant MAIT and iNKT cells was noted.

With V trimmed by 0 bases and J by 3 bases, 13 bases remained unmatched. This CDR3 has 19 amino acids. Per the germline V gene, CDR1 is SGDLS and CDR2 is YYNGEE. This clonotype was observed a few times. The antigen is unknown. The V gene is TRBV9, the J gene TRBJ2-3, with 10 bases aligning to TRBD2. The source material was cord blood. This clonotype was sampled from a newborn girl in good health. The CDR3 DNA reads as TGTGCCAGCAGCGTAGTCCCCTATTCTAGCGGGGGAGGGACAGATACGCAGTATTTT. It specifies CASSVVPYSSGGGTDTQYF.